Shown below are 5 T cell receptor beta chains from a single sample sequenced in a study of patients and donors after allogeneic stem cell transplantation. Each CDR3 protein is one row after TCRdb ran MiXCR on the RT-PCR reads. Here the sample spans 150,000 to 200,000 distinct CDR3 sequences, about 29% being singletons. The sequencing input was blood, either unsorted or a sorted T cell fraction (not recorded which). These receptors originate from a human donor who was either an allogeneic HSCT recipient or a stem cell or donor lymphocyte infusion donor (not recorded which). It is not recorded whose cells these are; they may come from a transplant donor.

This chain uses TRBV28 with TRBJ1-6; D is uncertain. Trimming removed 5 bases from V and 6 bases from J, with 14 bases in between. The CDR3 is made up of 15 amino acids. The germline V gene encodes CDR1 MDHEN and CDR2 SYDVKM. Here the CDR3 DNA reads TGTGCCAGCAGTCCTCCCCGGGCCCTTAATTCACCCCTCCACTTT. Translating it yields CASSPPRALNSPLHF.

The rearrangement joins TRBV5-6 to TRBJ1-4; tentatively, D is TRBD1 (6 bases). The CDR3 covers 16 residues. Trimming left V 7 bases short and J 13 bases short, with 29 bases between. Germline CDR1 is SGHDT and CDR2 is YYEEEE. The CDR3 loop reads CASARRGDRFSPPLFF. CDR3 nucleotides: TGTGCCAGCGCCCGGAGGGGCGACAGGTTCTCACCCCCACTGTTTTTT.

This clonotype was recorded a few times. The chain carries TRBV7-2 and TRBJ1-4, with 10 bases aligning to TRBD1. The length of the CDR3 is 16 residues. Unmatched junction bases numbered 2, after V lost 3 bases and J lost 1 base. From germline, CDR1 is SGHTA and CDR2 FQGNSA. The CDR3 is CASSLRDRGTNEKLFF. DNA for the CDR3: TGTGCCAGCAGCTTGCGGGACAGGGGAACTAATGAAAAACTGTTTTTT.

The rearrangement uses TRBV9 and TRBJ2-3; maybe TRBD2 (5 bases). Between the trimmed V and J ends, which lost 0 bases and 6 bases, there was a span of 17 bases. There are 16 residues in the CDR3. Germline CDR1 reads SGDLS; CDR2 reads YYNGEE. The CDR3 spells CASSVASTPGDDTQYF. CDR3 coding DNA: TGTGCCAGCAGCGTAGCTTCTACCCCCGGGGATGATACGCAGTATTTT.

The rearrangement joins TRBV10-3 to TRBJ1-5; TRBD1 agrees at 9 bases. Germline V gene sequence: CDR1 ENHRY, CDR2 SYGVKD. J was trimmed by 6 bases and V by 6 bases; bases with no gene match: 6. This CDR3 comprises 14 residues. CDR3 protein: CAIRGDREGQPQHF. The CDR3 DNA follows: TGTGCCATCAGAGGGGACAGGGAGGGTCAGCCCCAGCATTTT.